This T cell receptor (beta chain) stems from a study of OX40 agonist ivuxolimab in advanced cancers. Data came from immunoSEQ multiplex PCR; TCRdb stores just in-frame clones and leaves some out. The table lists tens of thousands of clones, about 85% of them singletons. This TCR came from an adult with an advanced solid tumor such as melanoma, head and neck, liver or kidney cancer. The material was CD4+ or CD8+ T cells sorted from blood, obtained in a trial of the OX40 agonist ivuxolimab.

The DNA of the CDR3 is TGCGCCAGCAGCCGCCGGACTAGCGGTTCCACAGATACGCAGTATTTT. Protein product: CASSRRTSGSTDTQYF. The V gene is TRBV5-1, the J gene TRBJ2-3; 10 bases are shared with TRBD2. This CDR3 has 16 residues. Germline V gene data show CDR1 as SGHRS and CDR2 as YFSETQ. The V segment lost 4 bases and the J segment 2 bases; nucleotides outside the gene matches: 7.